This T cell receptor (beta chain) appears in the sequencing data of a study of T cells after yellow fever vaccination. The study, taken as a whole, reports: It was the secondary response that reached its peak faster, day 5 versus 15, but it was weaker. Shared CD4/CD8 clonotypes were a small share, likely from convergent recombination.

The CDR3 spans 15 residues. CDR1 and CDR2 from the germline V gene are LGHDT and YNNKEL (reference sequence). V lost 0 bases to trimming and J lost 3 bases, with 11 bases between them. In its sample, this clonotype was seen many times. No antigen is known for it. The study made its TCR cDNA through 5'RACE template switching. That step introduced a universal primer site along with UMIs. From the 5' RACE reads, TCRdb called clonotypes with MiXCR, one entry per CDR3 protein. The sample includes over 100,000 distinct CDR3 sequences, roughly 8.9% of them seen just once. This material consisted of CD8+ T cells sorted from PBMCs, taken 45 days after the yellow fever booster vaccination. V is TRBV3-1 and J is TRBJ1-1, with D possibly being TRBD1 (6 bases). The receptor was derived from a man between 25 and 39 years old who received the YFV17D yellow fever vaccine. CDR3 protein: CASSQDWTVYTEAFF. The CDR3 DNA is TGTGCCAGCAGCCAAGATTGGACAGTCTACACTGAAGCTTTCTTT.